These 15 T cell receptor beta chains were sequenced from one sample in a study of cytomegalovirus exposure and HLA in healthy donors. In the PCR, 60 Vbeta and 13 Jbeta primers were used. Only in-frame clones appear in the TCRdb table, and some are missing; sequencing was by immunoSEQ multiplex PCR. The sample contains around 180,000 clones, roughly 75% of which appear only once. The specimen was PBMCs. The origin of the receptors is a man aged 35 to 55 in good health and CMV-seronegative.

The chain carries TRBV4-1 and TRBJ2-2, with 10 bases lining up with TRBD2. J was trimmed by 8 bases and V by 2 bases; bases with no gene match: 11. The CDR3 has 17 residues. Germline CDR1 and CDR2: MGHRA and YSYEKL. DNA for the CDR3: TGCGCCAGCAGCCAATCCCGGGGGGGACTAGCGATTGGGGAGCTGTTTTTT. This gives the protein CASSQSRGGLAIGELFF.

This clone has a handful of counts. The chain joins TRBV21-1 to TRBJ2-3; the DNA was not compared with TRBD2, the D call given in the table. TRBV21-1 is marked as a pseudogene. The length of the CDR3 is 19 residues. The CDR3 spells CASSKEGGLAGDRRDTQYF. In DNA, the CDR3 is TGTGCCAGCAGCAAAGAAGGAGGGCTAGCGGGAGACCGGAGGGATACGCAGTATTTT.

This clone was detected only once. As DNA, the CDR3 is TGCGCCAGCAGTGACTCAGGGCTTAACACTGAAGCTTTCTTT. Translated, it gives CASSDSGLNTEAFF. The chain links TRBV10-1 to TRBJ1-1; a possible D gene is TRBD1 (5 bases). Trimming pared 3 bases from V and 2 bases from J, leaving 10 bases between. Germline CDR1 WNHNN, CDR2 SYGVQD (reference sequence). This CDR3 comprises 14 residues.

The chain has TRBV9 and TRBJ2-3; D gene ambiguous. The germline V gene encodes CDR1 SGDLS and CDR2 YYNGEE. Trimming shortened V by 1 base and J by 2 bases, and 11 bases separated the two germline ends. The CDR3 sequence is 15 residues long. The DNA of the CDR3 is TGTGCCAGCAGCGTACAGCGCCACATCACAGATACGCAGTATTTT. Residues: CASSVQRHITDTQYF.

The J gene is TRBJ1-1, the V gene TRBV20-1, with 7 nucleotides matching TRBD1. CDR3 size: 11 residues. From germline, CDR1 is DFQATT and CDR2 SNEGSKA (reference sequence). J gave up 10 bases and V 2 bases, and 4 bases lay outside the gene matches. DNA for the CDR3: TGCAGTGCTAGACAGGGGGTTGGAGCTTTCTTT. Translating it yields CSARQGVGAFF.

Turning to this clone: Relative to the germline gene, one junction end is altered; a read error may explain this. The sample holds other DNA sequences that translate to the same CDR3. The V call is TRBV25-1, the J call TRBJ1-2; 8 nucleotides line up with TRBD1. The CDR3 is 15 residues long. Germline V lookup: CDR1 MGHDK, CDR2 SYGVNS. The CDR3 is CASSEYSGGADGYTF. The DNA of the CDR3 is TGCGCCAGCAGTGAATACTCAGGGGGCGCGGATGGCTACACCTTC.

This clone was counted once. The CDR3, as DNA: TGCGCCAGCATGAGAACTAGCGATGCCTACGAGCAGTACTTC. Protein: CASMRTSDAYEQYF. This rearrangement joins TRBV10-2 to TRBJ2-7; 7 bases match TRBD2. Unmatched junction bases numbered 8, after V lost 7 bases and J lost 2 bases. The CDR3 runs 14 residues. Looked up from germline, CDR1 is WSHSY and CDR2 is SAAADI.

The rearrangement uses TRBV19 and TRBJ2-7; 8 nucleotides align to TRBD1. The CDR3 is 16 residues long. The germline CDR1 and CDR2 sequences are LNHDA and SQIVND (reference sequence). J lost 0 bases, V lost 5 bases, and 9 bases had no gene match. The CDR3 here is CASSPWDRQLSYEQYF. Here the CDR3 DNA reads TGTGCCAGTAGTCCATGGGACAGGCAACTCTCCTACGAGCAGTACTTC.

The V gene is TRBV5-1, the J gene TRBJ2-1; no reliable D call. Trimming shortened V by 4 bases and J by 8 bases, and 4 bases separated the two germline ends. Per the germline V gene, CDR1 is SGHRS and CDR2 is YFSETQ. This CDR3 comprises 10 residues. CDR3: CASSPYEQFF. In nucleotides, the CDR3 is TGCGCCAGCAGCCCCTATGAGCAGTTCTTC.

This chain connects TRBV5-6 to TRBJ1-4; TRBD1 might be the D (6 bases). Trimming left V 4 bases short and J 7 bases short, with 17 bases between. Germline V gives CDR1 SGHDT, CDR2 YYEEEE. This CDR3 has 15 amino acids. The CDR3 reads CASSPTGRGSEKLFF. Written as DNA, the CDR3 is TGTGCCAGCAGCCCCACAGGGAGAGGTAGTGAAAAACTGTTTTTT.

In its sample, this clone was seen a few times. The J gene is TRBJ2-7, the V gene TRBV30, with D possibly matching TRBD1 (7 bases). This CDR3 has 12 amino acids. V was trimmed by 4 bases and J by 5 bases, leaving 12 bases between them. Germline values: CDR1 GTSNPN, CDR2 SVGIG (reference sequence). DNA of the CDR3: TGTGCCTGGAAGGGGGCGGGGAACGAGCAGTACTTC. This translates into CAWKGAGNEQYF. Looking up the rest from reference TRBV30 and TRBJ2-7 gives the full variable domain: SQTIHQWPATLVQPVGSPLSLECTVEGTSNPNLYWYRQAAGRGLQLLFYSVGIGQISSEVPQNLSASRPQDRQFILSSKKLLLSDSGFYLCAWKGAGNEQYFGPGTRLTVT.

This chain joins TRBV5-1 and TRBJ2-7; D is uncertain. Deletions cut 0 bases from V and 4 bases from J, with 8 bases between. CDR3 size: 13 residues. Germline V CDR1 and CDR2: SGHRS, YFSETQ. In nucleotides, the CDR3 is TGCGCCAGCAGCTTGGGCCAGTTATACGAGCAGTACTTC. Its protein product is CASSLGQLYEQYF.

The chain has TRBV21-1 and TRBJ2-2; the listed D gene, TRBD1, was not tested against the DNA. TRBV21-1 counts as a pseudogene. There are 15 residues in the CDR3. The CDR3 here is CASSSGTTNTGELFF. The CDR3 nucleotides read TGTGCCAGCAGCAGTGGGACAACGAACACCGGGGAGCTGTTTTTT.

V usage is TRBV7-2 and J usage is TRBJ2-1; 9 bases are a match to TRBD1. The germline gives CDR1 SGHTA, CDR2 FQGNSA. The CDR3 runs to 14 residues. The V gene end was trimmed by 8 bases and the J gene end by 7 bases; junction bases not matched to a gene: 9. This CDR3 reads CASGQDRGSNEQFF. CDR3 nucleotide sequence: TGTGCCAGCGGCCAGGACAGGGGATCGAATGAGCAGTTCTTC.

Here the CDR3 reads CASSEWGGNYGYTF. CDR3 DNA: TGTGCCAGCAGTGAATGGGGCGGCAACTATGGCTACACCTTC. This sequence joins TRBV25-1 and TRBJ1-2, with a weak D call TRBD1 (5 bases). The CDR3 has 14 residues. Trimming stripped 1 base from V and 2 bases from J, with 8 bases between. The germline V gene has CDR1 MGHDK and CDR2 SYGVNS.